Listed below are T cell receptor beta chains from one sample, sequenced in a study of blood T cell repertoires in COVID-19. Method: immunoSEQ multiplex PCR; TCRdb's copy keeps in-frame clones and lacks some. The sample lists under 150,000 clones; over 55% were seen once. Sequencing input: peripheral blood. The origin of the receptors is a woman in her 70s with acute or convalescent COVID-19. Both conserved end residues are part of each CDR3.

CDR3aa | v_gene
CATSRGSIQAFF | TRBV15
CASGLLAGMNTGELFF | TRBV12-5
CASSRQVTDTEAFF | TRBV11-2
CASSFSQGYYGYTF | TRBV7-9
CASSPQGWSTDTQYF | TRBV18
CASSRGTGRETQYF | TRBV3-1/TRBV3-2
CASSTQGLLSGNTIYF | TRBV11-2
CASQYDSGNTIYF | TRBV18
CASSGGPGQGQETQYF | TRBV9
CARPGGGGRGTDTQYF | TRBV19
CASRLGLATYEQYF | TRBV6-5
CASTHGEEEETQYF | TRBV21-1
CASSLGRYEQYF | TRBV5-6
CASSRAQGPQHF | TRBV18
CASIGLVRGGTDTQYF | TRBV28
CASSQDLGQGQETQYF | TRBV4-3
CASSFLDRGGGYTF | TRBV27
CASSPPASFGTQYF | TRBV5-4
CASSHLTKQGRFGELFF | TRBV4-1
CATSRDRGENQPQHF | TRBV15
CASSGGLAGGYNEQFF | TRBV7-9